This T cell receptor (beta chain) originates from a study of breast tumors, draining lymph nodes, adjacent tissues. Whole-study findings and limits: That most tumor T cells come from lymph nodes remained unproven. The data were judged consistent with most tumor T cells coming from lymph node and expanding in tumor. Compared with lymph nodes, tumors were less diverse; compared with nontumor tissue, more. Tumor and nontumor repertoires were significantly more similar in luminal-like than in basal-like breast cancer.

TCRdb reprocessed the multiplex PCR reads with MiXCR, giving one entry per CDR3 protein. The profile shows some 49,000 distinct CDR3 sequences, roughly 23% of them singletons. In germline, CDR1 is SGHVS, CDR2 FQNEAQ. V lost 5 bases, J lost 6 bases, and 11 bases stayed unmatched. This CDR3 comprises 15 residues. In its sample, this clonotype was seen many times. What it binds is unknown. The chain combines TRBV7-8 with TRBJ1-2; 8 bases align to TRBD1. The TCR originated in a female donor with breast cancer. Some clones in this sample may be carry-over from other donors' samples. The sequenced sample was breast tumor tissue. In nucleotides, the CDR3 is TGTGCCAGCAGCCCCCGGACAGGGACGGGGGATGGCTACACCTTC. This encodes CASSPRTGTGDGYTF.